This T cell receptor (beta chain) was found in a study of blood T cells in healthy people across ages (dated by TCRdb to 2013 to 2016). With regard to the full study: In model experiments, template switching captured roughly one uniquely barcoded TCR beta cDNA molecule for every two T cells. To track age-related changes in TCR beta repertoire diversity, the study relied on deep sequencing normalized with unique cDNA molecular identifiers. The donors were divided into four age groups: young (average around 17 years), middle-aged (about 40), aged (approximately 64) and long-lived (nearly 85). To avoid experimental bias, donors of different ages were distributed randomly across sequencing lanes. Two additional independent replicas of 1 million unique cDNA reads from the same blood draw were analyzed for two donors (one aged 18 to 30 and one aged 80 or older).

Of note for this clonotype: There is no known antigen for this receptor. No base quality values were provided; no much bigger clone lies one nucleotide off.

General conclusions and limits of the study: As age increased, observed TCR beta diversity per million T cells dropped in a roughly linear way, and a significant reduction was already evident by age 40. Conclusive comparison of naive and antigen-experienced compartments was prevented by the profiling of bulk unsorted PBMCs. Compared with the aged group, the long-lived group had more naive CD4+ T cells, fewer expanded clones and increased TCR diversity, suggesting age selection. Donor CMV infection status was unknown, potentially confounding age-related changes in expanded clonotypes. Estimates of total diversity from one million sequenced T cells were regarded as lower bounds and underestimates. The percentage of naive T cells measured by flow cytometry correlated strongly with observed TCR beta diversity.

The 39 donors, aged roughly 6 to 100 years, were systemically healthy Caucasian individuals from Russia. Ten milliliters of peripheral blood were drawn from each donor into EDTA-treated Vacutainer tubes. PBMCs were isolated by Ficoll-Paque density-gradient centrifugation, with at least 6.5 million obtained per sample. Trizol reagent was used to extract total RNA from PBMCs, with at least 5 micrograms per sample. For every donor, flow cytometry on a PBMC aliquot measured the percentage of naive CD45RAhigh/CD27high T cells. The library was generated by 5' RACE. TCRdb lists the instrument as Illumina HiSeq 2500. A second PCR of roughly 6 to 11 cycles was run with a J-beta primer mix and a sample-barcoded 5' primer. Each TCR beta cDNA molecule received a unique molecular identifier from a template-switch 5' adaptor carrying 12 random nucleotides. Each sample yielded at least 2.5 million CDR3-containing paired-end reads. All of the RNA was converted into first-strand cDNA using the Mint cDNA synthesis kit, with a TRBC-specific oligonucleotide serving as the primer. Following uracil-DNA glycosylase treatment, all cDNA underwent a first 18-cycle PCR with the universal primers M1SS and BC2_uni_R. The paper's processing steps were these. For normalization, 1 million high-quality reads, each with a distinct molecular identifier, were randomly selected from each sample. Instead of being binned into consensus sequences, reads with shared molecular identifiers were discarded. MiTCR, set to a Q25 quality threshold and the strictest error-elimination algorithm, was used for CDR3 identification, clonotype clustering and error correction. Lower-bound total TCR beta diversity was estimated with a nonparametric unseen species model using Euler transformation. Using fastp at Q25 and MiXCR, TCRdb reprocessed the public reads and kept productive beta chains. Identical CDR3 protein sequences are pooled into one entry, listed with their most common genes and DNA. TCRdb, rather than the study authors, made the V and J calls. Present in this sample are about 800,000 distinct CDR3 sequences, around 45% of which were seen just once. The ten largest clones capture around 18% of the sample.

CDR1 and CDR2, per the germline V gene, are SQVTM and ANQGSEA. The CDR3 runs 15 residues from the cysteine to the phenylalanine. The CDR3 DNA has 45 bases and is translated from base 1. V has 2 bases trimmed and J has 5 bases trimmed; junction bases matching no gene number 11. The sequence joins TRBV29-1 to TRBJ1-2; TRBD1 lines up with 7 middle nucleotides. The sequenced material came from blood. This TCR was recovered from a man older than 75 in good health. The DNA reads as follows: TGCAGCGTTGAACGAAACAGCGACAGGGTGTATGGCTACACCTTC. Its amino acids are CSVERNSDRVYGYTF.